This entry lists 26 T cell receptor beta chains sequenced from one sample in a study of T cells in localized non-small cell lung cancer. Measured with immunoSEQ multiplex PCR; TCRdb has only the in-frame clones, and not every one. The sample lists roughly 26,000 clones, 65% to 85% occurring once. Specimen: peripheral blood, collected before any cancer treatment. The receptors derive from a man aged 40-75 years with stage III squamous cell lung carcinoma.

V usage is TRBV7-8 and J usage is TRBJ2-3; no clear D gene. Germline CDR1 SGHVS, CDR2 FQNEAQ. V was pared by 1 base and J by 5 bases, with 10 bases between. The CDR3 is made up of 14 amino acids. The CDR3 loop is CASSLVALGDTQYF. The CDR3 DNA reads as TGTGCCAGCAGCTTAGTAGCCCTCGGAGATACGCAGTATTTT. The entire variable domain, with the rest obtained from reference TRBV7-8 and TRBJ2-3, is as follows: GAGVSQSPRYKVAKRGQDVALRCDPISGHVSLFWYQQALGQGPEFLTYFQNEAQLDKSGLPSDRFFAERPEGSVSTLKIQRTQQEDSAVYLCASSLVALGDTQYFGPGTRLTVL.

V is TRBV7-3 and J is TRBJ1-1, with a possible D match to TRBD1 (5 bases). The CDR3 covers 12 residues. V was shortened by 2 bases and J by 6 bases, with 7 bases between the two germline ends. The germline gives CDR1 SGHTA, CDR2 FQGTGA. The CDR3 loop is CASSLGGAEAFF. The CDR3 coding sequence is TGTGCCAGCAGCTTAGGGGGGGCTGAAGCTTTCTTT.

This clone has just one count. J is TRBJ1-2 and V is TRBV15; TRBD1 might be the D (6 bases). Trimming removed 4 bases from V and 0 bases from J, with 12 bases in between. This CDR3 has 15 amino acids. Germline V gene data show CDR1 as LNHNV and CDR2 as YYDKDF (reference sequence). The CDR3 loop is CATSNRQATNYGYTF. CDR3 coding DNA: TGTGCCACCAGCAACCGACAGGCCACTAACTATGGCTACACCTTC. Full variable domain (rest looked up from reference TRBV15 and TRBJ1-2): DAMVIQNPRYQVTQFGKPVTLSCSQTLNHNVMYWYQQKSSQAPKLLFHYYDKDFNNEADTPDNFQSRRPNTSFCFLDIRSPGLGDTAMYLCATSNRQATNYGYTFGSGTRLTVV.

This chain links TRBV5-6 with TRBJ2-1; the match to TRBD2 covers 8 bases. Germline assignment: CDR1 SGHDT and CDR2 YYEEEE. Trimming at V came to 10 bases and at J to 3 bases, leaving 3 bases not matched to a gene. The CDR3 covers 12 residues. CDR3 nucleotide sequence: TGTGCCGGGGGACTAGTCTACAATGAGCAGTTCTTC. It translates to CAGGLVYNEQFF.

The DNA for the CDR3 is TGTGCCAGCAGCTTAGATCTGACGGAGACCCAGTACTTC. Translated: CASSLDLTETQYF. The chain combines TRBV5-6 with TRBJ2-5, with D hard to call. Trimming stripped 2 bases from V and 5 bases from J, with 10 bases between. Per the germline V gene, CDR1 is SGHDT and CDR2 is YYEEEE. This CDR3 is built from 13 residues.

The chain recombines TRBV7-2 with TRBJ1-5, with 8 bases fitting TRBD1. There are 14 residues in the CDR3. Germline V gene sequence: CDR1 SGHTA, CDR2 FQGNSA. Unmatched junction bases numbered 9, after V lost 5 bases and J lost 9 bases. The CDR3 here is CASSRRTGNGPQHF. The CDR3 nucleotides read TGTGCCAGCAGCCGTAGGACAGGGAATGGGCCCCAGCATTTT.

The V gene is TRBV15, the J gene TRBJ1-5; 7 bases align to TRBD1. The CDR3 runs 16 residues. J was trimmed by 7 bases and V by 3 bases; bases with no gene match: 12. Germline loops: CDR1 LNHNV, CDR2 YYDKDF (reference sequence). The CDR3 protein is CATSSSRKTGNQPQHF. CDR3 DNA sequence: TGTGCCACCAGCAGCTCGAGGAAGACAGGGAACCAGCCCCAGCATTTT. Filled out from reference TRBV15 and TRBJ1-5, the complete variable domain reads DAMVIQNPRYQVTQFGKPVTLSCSQTLNHNVMYWYQQKSSQAPKLLFHYYDKDFNNEADTPDNFQSRRPNTSFCFLDIRSPGLGDTAMYLCATSSSRKTGNQPQHFGDGTRLSIL.

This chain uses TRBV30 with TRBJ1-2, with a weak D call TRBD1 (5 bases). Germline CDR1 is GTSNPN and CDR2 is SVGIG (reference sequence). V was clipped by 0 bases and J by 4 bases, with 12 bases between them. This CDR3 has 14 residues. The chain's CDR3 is CAWSVSRGPYGYTF. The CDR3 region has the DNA TGTGCCTGGAGTGTCTCCCGGGGACCCTATGGCTACACCTTC.

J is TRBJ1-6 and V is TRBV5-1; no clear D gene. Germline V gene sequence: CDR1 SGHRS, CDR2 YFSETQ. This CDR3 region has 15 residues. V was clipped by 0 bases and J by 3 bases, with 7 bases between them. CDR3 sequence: CASSLDNNYNSPLHF. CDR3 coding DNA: TGCGCCAGCAGCTTGGACAATAACTATAATTCACCCCTCCACTTT.

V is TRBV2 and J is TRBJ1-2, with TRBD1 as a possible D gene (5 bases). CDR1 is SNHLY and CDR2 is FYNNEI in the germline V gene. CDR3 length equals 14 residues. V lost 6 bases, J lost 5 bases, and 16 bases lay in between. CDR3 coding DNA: TGTGCCAGCAGACCAGACAGCTCTCTTTATGGCTACACCTTC. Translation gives CASRPDSSLYGYTF. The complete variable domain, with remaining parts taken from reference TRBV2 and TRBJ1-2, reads EPEVTQTPSHQVTQMGQEVILRCVPISNHLYFYWYRQILGQKVEFLVSFYNNEISEKSEIFDDQFSVERPDGSNFTLKIRSTKLEDSAMYFCASRPDSSLYGYTFGSGTRLTVV.

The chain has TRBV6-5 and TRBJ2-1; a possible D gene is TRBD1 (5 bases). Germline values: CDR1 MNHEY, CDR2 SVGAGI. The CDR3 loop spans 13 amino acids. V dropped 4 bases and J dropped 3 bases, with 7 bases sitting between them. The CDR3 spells CASSSDSYNEQFF. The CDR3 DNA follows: TGTGCCAGCAGTTCCGACAGCTACAATGAGCAGTTCTTC.

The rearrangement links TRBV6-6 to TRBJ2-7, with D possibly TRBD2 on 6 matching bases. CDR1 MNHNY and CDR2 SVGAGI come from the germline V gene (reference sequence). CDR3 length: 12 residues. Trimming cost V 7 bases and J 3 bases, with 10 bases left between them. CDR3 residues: CASNPGGYEQYF. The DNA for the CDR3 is TGTGCCAGCAACCCCGGGGGCTACGAGCAGTACTTC.

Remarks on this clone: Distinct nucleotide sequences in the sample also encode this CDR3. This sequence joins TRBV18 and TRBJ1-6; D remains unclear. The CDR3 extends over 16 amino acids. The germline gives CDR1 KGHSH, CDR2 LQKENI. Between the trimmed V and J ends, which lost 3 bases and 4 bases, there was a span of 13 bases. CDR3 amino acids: CASSPLGGTYNSPLHF. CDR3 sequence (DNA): TGTGCCAGCTCACCCCTCGGCGGAACTTATAATTCACCCCTCCACTTT.

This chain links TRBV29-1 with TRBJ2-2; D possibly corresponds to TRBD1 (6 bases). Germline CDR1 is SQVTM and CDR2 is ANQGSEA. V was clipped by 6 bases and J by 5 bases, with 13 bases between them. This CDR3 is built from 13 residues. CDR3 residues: CSVAGVRTGELFF. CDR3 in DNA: TGCAGCGTAGCAGGGGTAAGAACCGGGGAGCTGTTTTTT.

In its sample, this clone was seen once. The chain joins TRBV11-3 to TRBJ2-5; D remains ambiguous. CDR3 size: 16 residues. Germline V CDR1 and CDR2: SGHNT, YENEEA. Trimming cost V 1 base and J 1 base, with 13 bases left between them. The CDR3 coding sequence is TGTGCCAGCAGCTTAGGGTTACAGTCCTCCCAAGAGACCCAGTACTTC. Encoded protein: CASSLGLQSSQETQYF.

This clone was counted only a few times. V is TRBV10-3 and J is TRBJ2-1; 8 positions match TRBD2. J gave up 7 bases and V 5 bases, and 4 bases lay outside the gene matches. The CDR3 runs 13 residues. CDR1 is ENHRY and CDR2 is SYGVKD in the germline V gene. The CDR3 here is CAISLTSENEQFF. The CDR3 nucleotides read TGTGCCATCAGTTTGACTAGCGAAAATGAGCAGTTCTTC.

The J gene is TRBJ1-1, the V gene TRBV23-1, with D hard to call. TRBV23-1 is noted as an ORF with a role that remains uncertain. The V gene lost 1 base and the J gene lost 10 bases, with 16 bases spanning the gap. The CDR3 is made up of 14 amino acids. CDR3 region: CASSQFSSVLGAFF. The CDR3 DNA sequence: TGCGCCAGCAGTCAATTTTCTAGCGTCTTGGGAGCTTTCTTT.

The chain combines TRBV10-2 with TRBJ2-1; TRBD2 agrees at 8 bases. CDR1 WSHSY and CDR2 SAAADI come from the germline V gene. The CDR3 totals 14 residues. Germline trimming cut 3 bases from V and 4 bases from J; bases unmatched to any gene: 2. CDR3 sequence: CASSELAEYNEQFF. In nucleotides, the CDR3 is TGCGCCAGCAGTGAACTAGCGGAGTACAATGAGCAGTTCTTC.

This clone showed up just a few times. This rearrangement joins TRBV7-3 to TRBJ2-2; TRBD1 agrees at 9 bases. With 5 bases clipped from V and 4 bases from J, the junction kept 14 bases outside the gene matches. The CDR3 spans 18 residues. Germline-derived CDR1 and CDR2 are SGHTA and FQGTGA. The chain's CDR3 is CASSPLPMTGGSTGELFF. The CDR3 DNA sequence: TGTGCCAGCAGCCCCCTCCCCATGACAGGGGGAAGCACCGGGGAGCTGTTTTTT.

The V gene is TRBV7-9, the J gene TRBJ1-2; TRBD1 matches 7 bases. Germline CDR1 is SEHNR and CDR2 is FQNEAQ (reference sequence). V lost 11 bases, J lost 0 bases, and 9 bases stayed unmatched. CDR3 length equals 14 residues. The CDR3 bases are TGTGCCGGTGCCCGGGACAGAGCTAACTATGGCTACACCTTC. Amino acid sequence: CAGARDRANYGYTF.

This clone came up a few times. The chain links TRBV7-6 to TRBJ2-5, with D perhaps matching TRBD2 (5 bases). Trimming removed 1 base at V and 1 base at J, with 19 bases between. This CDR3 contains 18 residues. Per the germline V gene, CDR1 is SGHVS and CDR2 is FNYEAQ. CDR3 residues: CASSLVEVGERVQETQYF. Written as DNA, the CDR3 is TGTGCCAGCAGCTTAGTGGAGGTGGGAGAACGCGTCCAAGAGACCCAGTACTTC.

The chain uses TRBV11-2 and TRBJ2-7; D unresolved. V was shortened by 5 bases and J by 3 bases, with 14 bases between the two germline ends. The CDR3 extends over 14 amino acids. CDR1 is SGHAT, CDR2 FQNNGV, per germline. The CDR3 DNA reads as TGTGCCAGCAGCCTTTCAGAGGCCTACTACGAGCAGTACGTC. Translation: CASSLSEAYYEQYV.

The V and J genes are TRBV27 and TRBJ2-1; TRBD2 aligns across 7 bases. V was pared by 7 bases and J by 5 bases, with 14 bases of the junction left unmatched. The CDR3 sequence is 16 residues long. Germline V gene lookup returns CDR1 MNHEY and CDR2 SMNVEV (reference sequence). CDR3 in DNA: TGTGCCAGCACCCTATTCGGAGCGGGACGCGACAATGAGCAGTTCTTC. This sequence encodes CASTLFGAGRDNEQFF.

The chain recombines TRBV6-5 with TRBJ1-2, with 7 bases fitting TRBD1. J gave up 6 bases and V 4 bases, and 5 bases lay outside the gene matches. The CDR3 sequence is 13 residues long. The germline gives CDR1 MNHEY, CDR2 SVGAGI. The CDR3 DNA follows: TGTGCCAGCAGTTCACAGGGGAAGAATGGCTACACCTTC. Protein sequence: CASSSQGKNGYTF.

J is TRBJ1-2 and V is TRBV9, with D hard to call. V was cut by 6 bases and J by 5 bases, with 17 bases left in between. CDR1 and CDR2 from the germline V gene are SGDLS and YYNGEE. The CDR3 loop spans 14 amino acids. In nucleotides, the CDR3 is TGTGCCAGCAACCCTGGTGGGAGAGATTATGGCTACACCTTC. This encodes CASNPGGRDYGYTF.

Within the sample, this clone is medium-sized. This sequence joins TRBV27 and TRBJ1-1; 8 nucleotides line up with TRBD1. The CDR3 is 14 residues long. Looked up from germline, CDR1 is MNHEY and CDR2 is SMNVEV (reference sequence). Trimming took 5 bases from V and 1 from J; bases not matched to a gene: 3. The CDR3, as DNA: TGTGCCAGCAGTCTTACAGGGGGGAACACTGAAGCTTTCTTT. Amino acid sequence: CASSLTGGNTEAFF.